This T cell receptor (beta chain) was recovered during a study of T cell responses to AZD1222 COVID-19 vaccine. Using immunoSEQ multiplex PCR, the repertoire was profiled, and TCRdb retains in-frame clones only, with some absent. The sample yields 150,000 or so clones, over 90% seen once. There are a few counts of this clone. This TCR came from an adult who received the AZD1222 COVID-19 vaccine. The sequenced sample was peripheral blood, obtained 28 days after the second AZD1222 dose.

In DNA form, the CDR3 reads TGTGCCAGCAGCCAAGATCCTCTCAATCAGCCCCAGCATTTT. Translation: CASSQDPLNQPQHF. The chain recombines TRBV3-1 (or the pseudogene TRBV3-2) with TRBJ1-5, with D hard to call. Germline CDR1 is LGHDT and CDR2 is YNNKEL (reference sequence). The ends were cut back, 0 bases at V and 3 bases at J, with 6 bases in the middle. CDR3 size: 14 residues.